This TCR beta chain was retrieved from a study of T-cell memory formation after mild COVID-19. Findings and caveats of the study: Most CD4+ clones that shrank were in CM and EM, while CD8+ ones turned up in EMRA.

J lost 10 bases, V lost 7 bases, and 15 bases had no gene match. CDR1 DFQATT and CDR2 SNEGSKA come from the germline V gene (reference sequence). The CDR3 covers 13 residues. As to this clonotype: What it binds is not known.

TCRdb reprocessed the 5' RACE reads via MiXCR and lists one record per CDR3 protein. This sample yields 340,000 or so distinct CDR3 sequences, of which 10% to 15% are seen a single time; 20% to 25% belongs to the top ten. The chain joins TRBV20-1 to TRBJ1-1; 7 positions agree with TRBD1. Material for sequencing was PBMCs or a T cell subset sorted from them (not recorded which). This sequence was found in a man younger than 35 who had mild COVID-19 (a few samples of this study predate the infection). Cell type and time point are not known. The CDR3: CSVRAGDSYGAFF. The CDR3 DNA sequence: TGCAGTGTTAGGGCGGGGGACAGCTATGGAGCTTTCTTT.